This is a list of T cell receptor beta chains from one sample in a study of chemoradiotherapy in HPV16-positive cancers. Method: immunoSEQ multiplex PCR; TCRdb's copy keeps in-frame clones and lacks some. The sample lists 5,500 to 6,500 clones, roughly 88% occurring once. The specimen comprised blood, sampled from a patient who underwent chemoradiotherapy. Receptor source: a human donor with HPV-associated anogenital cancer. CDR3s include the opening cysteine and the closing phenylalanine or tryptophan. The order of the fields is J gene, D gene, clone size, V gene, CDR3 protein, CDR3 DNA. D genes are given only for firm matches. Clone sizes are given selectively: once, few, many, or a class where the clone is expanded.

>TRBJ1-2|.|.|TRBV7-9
CASSLWDPADLGYTF
TGTGCCAGCAGCCTATGGGACCCCGCCGACCTGGGCTACACCTTC
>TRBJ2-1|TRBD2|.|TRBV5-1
CASSEGLAGNYNEQFF
TGCGCCAGCAGCGAAGGACTAGCGGGGAACTACAATGAGCAGTTCTTC
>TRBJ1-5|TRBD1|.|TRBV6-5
CASSYSTGNNQPQHF
TGTGCCAGCAGTTACTCGACAGGGAATAATCAGCCCCAGCATTTT
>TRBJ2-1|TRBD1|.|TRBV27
CASSFYRGTYNEQFF
TGTGCCAGCAGTTTCTACAGGGGAACCTACAATGAGCAGTTCTTC
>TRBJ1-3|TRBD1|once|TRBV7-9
CASSRQGDSGNTIYF
TGTGCCAGCAGCCGACAGGGGGACTCTGGAAACACCATATATTTT
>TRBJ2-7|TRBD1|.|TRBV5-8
CASSRTGALYEQYF
TGTGCCAGCAGCAGGACAGGGGCCCTCTACGAGCAGTACTTC
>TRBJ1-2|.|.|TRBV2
CASRGQLTYGYTF
TGTGCCAGCAGAGGACAGCTAACCTATGGCTACACCTTC
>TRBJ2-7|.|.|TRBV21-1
CASSNRQGPYEQYF
TGTGCCAGCAGCAACCGACAGGGGCCCTACGAGCAGTACTTC
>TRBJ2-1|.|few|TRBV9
CASSAYLGGEDNEQFF
TGTGCCAGCAGCGCCTACCTGGGGGGAGAGGACAATGAGCAGTTCTTC
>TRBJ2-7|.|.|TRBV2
CASSEDRDYEQYF
TGTGCCAGCAGTGAAGACAGGGACTACGAGCAGTACTTC
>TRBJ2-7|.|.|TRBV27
CASSFGEGSYEQYF
TGTGCCAGCAGTTTCGGGGAAGGCTCCTACGAGCAGTACTTC
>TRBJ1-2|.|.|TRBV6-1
CASSELGGEYGYTF
TGTGCCAGCAGTGAGCTCGGGGGCGAATATGGCTACACCTTC
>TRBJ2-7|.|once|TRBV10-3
CAISEDGDGYEQYF
TGTGCCATCAGTGAGGACGGAGACGGCTACGAGCAGTACTTC
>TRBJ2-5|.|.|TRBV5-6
CASSLAPIEGTQYF
TGTGCCAGCAGCTTGGCCCCAATCGAGGGGACCCAGTACTTC
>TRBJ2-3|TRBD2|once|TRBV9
CASSVGGGLADTQYF
TGTGCCAGCAGCGTAGGCGGGGGGCTCGCAGATACGCAGTATTTT
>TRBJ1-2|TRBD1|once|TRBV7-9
CASSFTGGGWNGYTF
TGTGCCAGCAGCTTTACAGGGGGAGGGTGGAATGGCTACACCTTC